This is a list of T cell receptor beta chains from one sample in a study of cytomegalovirus exposure and HLA in healthy donors. Sequenced by immunoSEQ multiplex PCR; TCRdb stores in-frame clones only, minus some. The profile shows 120,000 or so clones, 17% of them singletons. Sequenced input: PBMCs. All receptors come from a female donor in good health and CMV-seropositive. Both conserved end residues are part of each CDR3. Clone size is given for some rows only: seen once, a few or many times, or a class if the clone is expanded.

clone_size	v_call	j_call	cdr3_aa
.	TRBV5-1	TRBJ1-1	CASSLRVQGAGTEAFF
.	TRBV6-6	TRBJ2-1	CASEGLAGASYNEQFF
.	TRBV7-2	TRBJ2-3	CASSSGWRLGDTQYF
few	TRBV6-5	TRBJ1-1	CASSSTATGEAFF
.	TRBV19	TRBJ2-7	CASSRTDGNYLAGSYEQYF
.	TRBV10-3	TRBJ2-3	CAISGTGTDTQYF
.	TRBV5-1	TRBJ2-1	CASRPLGQGGNEQFF
few	TRBV2	TRBJ1-1	CASSEGRGRNTEAFF
.	TRBV29-1	TRBJ2-3	CSVGRPPARDTQYF
.	TRBV27	TRBJ1-2	CASSQTGSYGYTF
.	TRBV5-1	TRBJ1-1	CASSFTGGPKYTEAFF